The T cell receptor (beta chain) under discussion was sequenced for a study of PD-L1 blockade in urothelial cancer (dated by TCRdb to 2016 to 2017). General notes on the study: All patients started therapy in the mid-2010s and received atezolizumab 1,200 mg intravenously every 3 weeks. Pretreatment blood TCR-seq was available for nearly 30 patients, at least one posttreatment blood collection was obtained for around 25 patients, and tumor TCR-seq was available for around 25 patients. TCR sequencing covered pretreatment tumor samples and matched, serially collected peripheral blood taken before and after atezolizumab treatment. Blood samples were analyzed at 3 weeks after treatment start (second dose) and at 6 weeks after treatment start. The study, an exploratory multi-omic analysis, examined somatic, immune and clinical correlates of response to PD-L1 blockade with atezolizumab in urothelial cancer. A median of around 150,000 T cells and some 84,000 unique TCRs was obtained from blood samples, and a median clonality of approximately 0.08 was observed. Durable clinical benefit was achieved by nine patients and was not achieved by 20 patients. Durable clinical benefit meant progression-free survival longer than 6 months, and TCR features were also tested against progression-free and overall survival. In the same patients who had TCR sequencing, pretreatment tumors also underwent whole exome sequencing and RNA sequencing. An ECOG performance status of 0 or 1 was recorded for the patients, and 0 to 3 prior chemotherapy regimens had been received by the patients. About 90% of the roughly 29 patients were males with bladder-origin urothelial cancer, and 18 of 29 reported a prior smoking history.

Counted from cysteine to phenylalanine, this CDR3 has 15 amino acids. Only the CDR3 DNA stays, 45 bases, in frame from base 1. Germline trimming amounts to 4 bases on V and 6 bases on J, with 9 as the count of junction bases outside the gene matches. As encoded in the germline V gene, CDR1 is SGHDT while CDR2 is YYEEEE. Each PCR received spiked-in synthetic TCR analog templates so that absolute template abundance could be estimated from read counts. Using the immunoSEQ assay, TCRbeta CDR3 regions were amplified from genomic DNA with bias-controlled V and J gene primers. Sequencing of rearranged TCRbeta segments was performed at approximately 20X coverage. In the source study's methods: Clustering was used to correct sequencing errors, and CDR3s were annotated against IMGT to assign V, D and J genes. Downstream analyses used only productive TCRbeta rearrangements, leaving out any out-of-frame or stop-codon sequences. Clonality was calculated as one minus the Shannon entropy normalized by the log of the number of unique productive sequences. Fisher's exact test with Benjamini-Hochberg correction, at a threshold of adjusted p below 0.01, was used to find clones that differed between time points or between blood and tumor. Entries here come from immuneACCESS through TCRdb and include only in-frame sequences with V and J called. Some clones fail to appear in such tables; in the studies checked, an unresolved V gene covers under half of the shortfall, and the cause of the remainder is unknown. Clone size and V and J calls were adopted from that table, with D and trimming inferred from the DNA. In this sample the table shows about 63,000 clones, roughly 80% of which occur a single time. Around 6% of the sample is taken by the ten largest.

The research as a whole found: Improved progression-free and overall survival was found to be associated with pretreatment peripheral blood TCR clonality below the median. Because the sample size was small (n ≈ 30) and many exploratory analyses were performed, the results are intended to be hypothesis-generating. At 3 weeks after the start of treatment, tumor-associated TCR clones in peripheral blood had expanded more in patients with durable benefit (n of about 22, p = 0.022).

A word on this clone: Its antigen remains unidentified. Qualities for individual bases were not recorded, and no much larger clone is one base off.

Per the publication, the time point label means: pretreatment peripheral blood. A total of 25 to 30 patients with locally advanced or metastatic urothelial carcinoma, treated at Memorial Sloan Kettering on a trial protocol, made up the cohort. Peripheral blood mononuclear cells were collected pretreatment and during treatment, with between 1 and 8 total time points per patient. The Qiagen DNeasy Blood extraction kit was used to purify genomic DNA from total PBMCs and tumor samples. PBMCs were collected pretreatment and during treatment, and were isolated and stored as previously described. This sequence originates from a man aged 65 to 79 with urothelial cancer. Sample: PBMCs, taken around atezolizumab (anti-PD-L1) treatment. The chain uses TRBV5-6 and TRBJ2-1; TRBD1 matches 8 bases in the middle. The nucleotides are TGTGCCAGCAGCGTGCGGGGACAGGCGGGCAATGAGCAGTTCTTC. It codes for CASSVRGQAGNEQFF. The reference TRBV5-6 and TRBJ2-1 proteins fill in what lies around the CDR3, so the full variable domain reads DAGVTQSPTHLIKTRGQQVTLRCSPKSGHDTVSWYQQALGQGPQFIFQYYEEEERQRGNFPDRFSGHQFPNYSSELNVNALLLGDSALYLCASSVRGQAGNEQFFGPGTRLTVL.